One sample yielded the 24 T cell receptor beta chains listed below, sequenced in a study of T cell responses to AZD1222 COVID-19 vaccine. Repertoires were generated with immunoSEQ multiplex PCR, while TCRdb's copy carries only in-frame clones and drops some. This table has 95,000 to 100,000 clones, about 92% appearing once. The sample in question was peripheral blood, obtained on day 0 of AZD1222 vaccination. These receptors all come from an adult in good health.

The chain links TRBV19 to TRBJ2-7; tentatively, D is TRBD1 (6 bases). Germline V lookup: CDR1 LNHDA, CDR2 SQIVND (reference sequence). The germline V and J ends were trimmed by 7 bases and 6 bases, with 19 bases remaining between them. This CDR3 region has 14 residues. CDR3 protein: CASTSSGDSGEQYF. The CDR3 nucleotides read TGTGCCAGTACCTCGTCAGGGGATTCGGGCGAGCAGTACTTC.

The chain has TRBV4-1 and TRBJ2-5; TRBD1 matches 8 bases. Germline V gene sequence: CDR1 MGHRA, CDR2 YSYEKL. The CDR3 sequence is 18 residues long. V lost 1 base, J lost 4 bases, and 14 bases stayed unmatched. The CDR3 reads CASSQGAPGTGLLETQYF. The CDR3 nucleotides are TGCGCCAGCAGCCAAGGCGCGCCCGGGACAGGCTTGTTAGAGACCCAGTACTTC.

This clone turned up a few times. The chain links TRBV11-3 to TRBJ2-2; possible D gene TRBD1, 5 bases. Germline CDR1 is SGHNT and CDR2 is YENEEA. Trimming cost V 3 bases and J 6 bases, with 11 bases left between them. The CDR3 covers 14 residues. CDR3 DNA: TGTGCCAGCAGCTTGGTCGGCAGGGCCGGGGAGCTGTTTTTT. Translated: CASSLVGRAGELFF.

The table lists this clone with a count of one. The V gene is TRBV14, the J gene TRBJ2-1; D could derive from TRBD1 or TRBD2 (5 bases each). With 4 bases removed from V and 11 bases from J, the gap between germline ends came to 15 bases. This CDR3 region has 13 residues. CDR1 SGHDN and CDR2 FVKESK come from the germline V gene. In DNA form, the CDR3 reads TGTGCCAGCAGCCTTCAGTCGGGACCCAAGCAGTTCTTC. Translation gives CASSLQSGPKQFF.

The chain recombines TRBV24-1 with TRBJ2-1; D gene unclear. The germline CDR1 and CDR2 sequences are KGHDR and SFDVKD. V was clipped by 2 bases and J by 9 bases, with 10 bases between them. This CDR3 spans 13 amino acids. CDR3 sequence (DNA): TGTGCCACCAGTGATTCAAGTCAAGGTGAGCAGTTCTTC. Amino acids: CATSDSSQGEQFF.

The chain combines TRBV2 with TRBJ1-2; D gene unclear. Trimming cost V 3 bases and J 3 bases, with 14 bases left between them. The germline V gene has CDR1 SNHLY and CDR2 FYNNEI. The CDR3 spans 15 residues. CDR3 in DNA: TGTGCCAGCAGTGATCCTGAGGGAGCTGACTATGGCTACACCTTC. This translates into CASSDPEGADYGYTF.

This chain joins TRBV6-2 or TRBV6-3 and TRBJ2-7; 7 bases are a match to TRBD1. With 0 bases clipped from V and 12 bases from J, the junction kept 8 bases outside the gene matches. This CDR3 comprises 13 residues. Germline V gene sequence: CDR1 MNHEY, CDR2 SVGEGT. CDR3 DNA: TGTGCCAGCAGTTACTCGGGGCAAGGGGGCCTGTACTTC. Encoded protein: CASSYSGQGGLYF.

The chain uses TRBV6-5 and TRBJ2-7, with TRBD2 matching 10 bases. The CDR3 totals 13 residues. Unmatched junction bases numbered 8, after V lost 8 bases and J lost 7 bases. Germline V gives CDR1 MNHEY, CDR2 SVGAGI. The CDR3 spells CASASGGVGEQYF. CDR3 DNA: TGTGCCAGCGCTAGCGGGGGAGTGGGAGAGCAGTACTTC.

This rearrangement joins TRBV11-2 to TRBJ2-2; D uncertain. The CDR3 has 14 residues. Germline V gene sequence: CDR1 SGHAT, CDR2 FQNNGV. Trimming left V 6 bases short and J 0 bases short, with 8 bases between. CDR3 sequence (DNA): TGTGCCAGCAGGCGACCCGCGAACACCGGGGAGCTGTTTTTT. It specifies CASRRPANTGELFF.

This chain links TRBV20-1 with TRBJ2-3; 11 nucleotides match TRBD2. The CDR3 contains 16 residues. CDR1 and CDR2 (germline): DFQATT, SNEGSKA (reference sequence). The V gene end was trimmed by 3 bases and the J gene end by 0 bases; junction bases not matched to a gene: 5. The CDR3 DNA reads TGCAGTGCTAGTGCTCGGACTAGCGGGAGCACAGATACGCAGTATTTT. This gives the protein CSASARTSGSTDTQYF.

This chain connects TRBV2 to TRBJ1-2; 7 bases are a match to TRBD1. Germline trimming cut 11 bases from V and 8 bases from J; bases unmatched to any gene: 17. This CDR3 is 14 amino acids long. Germline V gene sequence: CDR1 SNHLY, CDR2 FYNNEI. CDR3 amino acids: CAGEQGMLSWGYTF. The DNA for the CDR3 is TGTGCCGGAGAACAGGGGATGCTTAGTTGGGGCTACACCTTC.

The V gene is TRBV28, the J gene TRBJ1-6; 9 positions match TRBD1. CDR1 is MDHEN, CDR2 SYDVKM, per germline. The CDR3 has 17 amino acids. V dropped 10 bases and J dropped 7; count of bases not matched to a gene: 17. The CDR3 loop is CATYSQVFGTGNSPLHF. DNA of the CDR3: TGTGCCACCTACTCACAAGTATTCGGGACAGGGAATTCACCCCTCCACTTT.

This chain connects TRBV7-2 to TRBJ2-5; 7 bases are a match to TRBD2. This CDR3 has 15 amino acids. Germline V gene sequence: CDR1 SGHTA, CDR2 FQGNSA. Losses at the gene ends were 2 bases for V and 5 bases for J; bases not matched to a gene: 8. CDR3 DNA sequence: TGTGCCAGCAGCTTATCGCGCGGGAGAGGGGAGACCCAGTACTTC. Translation: CASSLSRGRGETQYF.

V gene TRBV30 combines with J gene TRBJ2-1; 8 bases fit TRBD1. J lost 8 bases, V lost 3 bases, and 9 bases had no gene match. The CDR3 runs 14 residues. Germline CDR1 is GTSNPN and CDR2 is SVGIG (reference sequence). CDR3 nucleotides: TGTGCCTGGAGACGTTACAGGGGGGCCTATGAGCAGTTCTTC. Encoded protein: CAWRRYRGAYEQFF.

The chain has TRBV28 and TRBJ1-2; unclear D gene. Trimming removed 8 bases from V and 4 bases from J, with 14 bases in between. The CDR3 runs to 13 residues. Germline lookup yields CDR1 MDHEN and CDR2 SYDVKM. CDR3 amino acids: CASLRRSGYGYTF. CDR3 in DNA: TGTGCCAGCTTAAGGCGGAGCGGCTATGGCTACACCTTC.

The chain has TRBV5-1 and TRBJ1-1, with 7 bases aligning to TRBD1. The V gene's germline CDR1 is SGHRS and CDR2 YFSETQ. V lost 4 bases to trimming and J lost 1 base; unmatched junction nucleotides: 7. CDR3 length: 15 amino acids. The CDR3 protein is CASSARQGENTEAFF. CDR3 DNA sequence: TGCGCCAGCAGCGCACGACAGGGAGAGAACACTGAAGCTTTCTTT.

This sequence joins TRBV6-2 or TRBV6-3 and TRBJ1-2, with a possible D match to TRBD1 (5 bases). Trimming removed 5 bases from V and 4 bases from J, with 11 bases in between. This CDR3 region has 13 residues. Germline CDR1 MNHEY, CDR2 SVGEGT. CDR3 region: CASSQTVTYGYTF. The CDR3 region has the DNA TGTGCCAGCAGTCAGACAGTGACCTATGGCTACACCTTC.

The rearrangement uses TRBV19 and TRBJ1-2; 10 bases are a match to TRBD1. V gave up 6 bases and J gave up 1 base; unmatched junction bases: 2. CDR3 length: 14 residues. The germline gives CDR1 LNHDA, CDR2 SQIVND (reference sequence). This chain's CDR3 is CASRGTGDNYGYTF. For the CDR3, the DNA is TGTGCCAGTAGAGGGACAGGGGATAACTATGGCTACACCTTC. Variable domain in full (rest from reference TRBV19 and TRBJ1-2): DGGITQSPKYLFRKEGQNVTLSCEQNLNHDAMYWYRQDPGQGLRLIYYSQIVNDFQKGDIAEGYSVSREKKESFPLTVTSAQKNPTAFYLCASRGTGDNYGYTFGSGTRLTVV.

The rearrangement links TRBV13 to TRBJ1-2, with D unresolved. V was shortened by 4 bases and J by 0 bases, with 6 bases between the two germline ends. This CDR3 spans 13 amino acids. Germline V CDR1 and CDR2: PRHDT, FYEKMQ (reference sequence). This CDR3 is CASSSGANYGYTF. In DNA, the CDR3 is TGTGCCAGCAGCTCCGGGGCTAACTATGGCTACACCTTC.

This chain uses TRBV18 with TRBJ1-1; D perhaps matches TRBD1 (5 bases). The V end was cut by 2 bases, the J end by 6 bases, with 16 bases between. Germline CDR1 and CDR2: KGHSH and LQKENI. The CDR3 loop spans 15 amino acids. The CDR3 reads CASSPGAQGDSEAFF. CDR3 in DNA: TGTGCCAGCTCACCAGGGGCGCAGGGTGACTCTGAAGCTTTCTTT.

The rearrangement joins TRBV4-1 to TRBJ1-1; a weak D match, TRBD1 (6 bases). V gave up 0 bases and J gave up 3 bases, with 17 bases separating them. Germline V gene data show CDR1 as MGHRA and CDR2 as YSYEKL. The CDR3 length is 17 residues. This CDR3 reads CASSQEWGSQGDTEAFF. The DNA for the CDR3 is TGCGCCAGCAGCCAAGAATGGGGATCACAGGGTGACACTGAAGCTTTCTTT.

The chain employs TRBV12-3 or TRBV12-4 and TRBJ2-7; D call uncertain. This CDR3 is 11 amino acids long. Trimming took off 6 bases at V and 3 bases at J, with 6 bases between the two ends. CDR3 DNA sequence: TGTGCCAGCAGCTTTAACTACGAGCAGTACTTC. Amino acids: CASSFNYEQYF.

The V and J genes are TRBV30 and TRBJ1-6, with D unclear. V dropped 3 bases and J dropped 11 bases, with 14 bases sitting between them. In germline, CDR1 is GTSNPN, CDR2 SVGIG (reference sequence). The CDR3 consists of 13 residues. The CDR3 DNA follows: TGTGCCTGGAGAGGAGTGGCGATGGCACCCCTCCACTTT. Its protein product is CAWRGVAMAPLHF.

The chain combines TRBV15 with TRBJ1-1; possible D gene TRBD1, 6 bases. The length of the CDR3 is 13 residues. Germline V lookup: CDR1 LNHNV, CDR2 YYDKDF (reference sequence). With 1 base removed from V and 4 bases from J, the gap between germline ends came to 7 bases. Written as DNA, the CDR3 is TGTGCCACCAGCAGAGTCAGGGGCACTGAAGCTTTCTTT. Protein product: CATSRVRGTEAFF.